The source of this T cell receptor beta chain is a study of T cell clonality in common variable immunodeficiency. Study-level findings and limits: In common variable immunodeficiency, TCR beta chains reportedly carried fewer deletions and N-nucleotide insertions.

The trim removed 0 bases at V and 3 bases at J, leaving 3 bases unmatched. The CDR3 has 14 residues. The V gene's germline CDR1 is DFQATT and CDR2 SNEGSKA (reference sequence). Profiling relied on immunoSEQ multiplex PCR, and the TCRdb table lists in-frame clones only, not all of them. The record shows approximately 28,000 clones for this sample, with no singletons present. On this clone itself: Its specificity is not known. Read sequence stops 3 residues before the CDR3 end, and the germline J gene provides the missing end.

The TCR was taken from a human donor with common variable immunodeficiency. The V call is TRBV20-1, the J call TRBJ2-7, with TRBD1 identical over 9 bases. Input material: peripheral blood mononuclear cells. CDR3 sequence reads: CSAREWDRVYEQYF. The part of the CDR3 DNA that was read is TGCAGTGCTAGAGAGTGGGACAGGGTCTACGAG.